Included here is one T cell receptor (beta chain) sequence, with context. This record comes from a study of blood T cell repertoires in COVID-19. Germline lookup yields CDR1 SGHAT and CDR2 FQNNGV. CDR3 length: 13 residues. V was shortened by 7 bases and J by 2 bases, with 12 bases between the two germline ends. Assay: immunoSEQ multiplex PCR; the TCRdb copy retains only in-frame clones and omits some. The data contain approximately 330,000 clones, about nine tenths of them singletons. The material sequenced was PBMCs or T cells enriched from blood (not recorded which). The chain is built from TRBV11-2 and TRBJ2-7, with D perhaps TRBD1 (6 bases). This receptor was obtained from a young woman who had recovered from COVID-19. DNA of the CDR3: TGTGCCAGCACCGAGGACAGAACCTACGAGCAGTACTTC. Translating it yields CASTEDRTYEQYF.